One and the same sample provided the 8 T cell receptor beta chains below, sequenced in a study of cytomegalovirus exposure and HLA in healthy donors. With 60 Vbeta and 13 Jbeta primers, the PCR was carried out. Measured with immunoSEQ multiplex PCR; TCRdb has only the in-frame clones, and not every one. The listing records some 75,000 clones. Sequenced input: PBMCs. The receptors were gathered from a man aged 35-49 years in good health and CMV-seronegative.

The V and J genes are TRBV6-1 and TRBJ1-6; D possibly corresponds to TRBD1 (5 bases). The CDR3 spans 14 residues. The germline V gene has CDR1 MNHNS and CDR2 SASEGT. With 6 bases removed from V and 13 bases from J, the gap between germline ends came to 19 bases. The CDR3 sequence is CASSDSFGGRPLHF. For the CDR3, the DNA is TGTGCCAGCAGCGACTCTTTCGGGGGTAGGCCCCTCCACTTT.

The CDR3 here is CASMRARADTQYF. The CDR3 DNA reads TGTGCCAGCATGAGGGCCCGAGCAGATACGCAGTATTTT. The rearrangement uses TRBV6-1 and TRBJ2-3, with D maybe TRBD2 (5 bases). In germline, CDR1 is MNHNS, CDR2 SASEGT. Trimming pared 7 bases from V and 4 bases from J, leaving 12 bases between. The CDR3 is 13 residues long.

This chain joins TRBV6-1 and TRBJ2-2; TRBD1 is a possible D gene (6 bases). Germline V CDR1 and CDR2: MNHNS, SASEGT. V lost 1 base to trimming and J lost 1 base, with 13 bases between them. The CDR3 is made up of 17 amino acids. The CDR3 DNA reads TGTGCCAGCAGTGAAGGTGCAGGGGCGGGGAACACCGGGGAGCTGTTTTTT. Protein product: CASSEGAGAGNTGELFF.

J is TRBJ2-1 and V is TRBV13; 10 bases are a match to TRBD2. The CDR3 sequence is 15 residues long. Germline loops: CDR1 PRHDT, CDR2 FYEKMQ (reference sequence). Trimming removed 7 bases from V and 0 bases from J; junction bases left unmatched: 3. CDR3 residues: CASNLAGDSYNEQFF. CDR3 nucleotide sequence: TGTGCCAGCAACCTAGCGGGGGACTCCTACAATGAGCAGTTCTTC.

This chain links TRBV11-3 with TRBJ2-5; tentative D call: TRBD1 (5 bases). This CDR3 contains 15 residues. The ends were cut back, 1 base at V and 1 base at J, with 10 bases in the middle. Germline CDR1 and CDR2: SGHNT and YENEEA. The CDR3 sequence: CASSLGMTVQETQYF. In nucleotides, the CDR3 is TGTGCCAGCAGCTTAGGGATGACAGTCCAAGAGACCCAGTACTTC.

The rearrangement uses TRBV2 and TRBJ2-7; 8 bases fit TRBD2. V lost 9 bases to trimming and J lost 6 bases; unmatched junction nucleotides: 13. This CDR3 comprises 14 residues. CDR1 is SNHLY, CDR2 FYNNEI, per germline. The CDR3 nucleotides are TGTGCCAGAACTTCCGGGACTAGGGCCCGCGAGCAGTACTTC. It codes for CARTSGTRAREQYF.

J is TRBJ1-2 and V is TRBV7-2; D not resolved. V lost 7 bases to trimming and J lost 2 bases, with 17 bases between them. The CDR3 extends over 15 amino acids. Germline V CDR1 and CDR2: SGHTA, FQGNSA. The CDR3 region has the DNA TGTGCCAGCAAATTAAAACGAGGGAGCAACTATGGCTACACCTTC. It codes for CASKLKRGSNYGYTF.

Points on this clone: The germline gene is not matched at one end of the junction; a read error may be the cause. This chain uses TRBV6-6 with TRBJ2-7, with 11 bases fitting TRBD2. The germline V gene has CDR1 MNHNY and CDR2 SVGAGI (reference sequence). CDR3 length: 16 amino acids. CDR3 amino acids: CASSYSLAGGLDERYF. The CDR3, as DNA: TGTGCCAGCAGTTACAGTCTAGCGGGGGGACTTGACGAGCGGTACTTC.